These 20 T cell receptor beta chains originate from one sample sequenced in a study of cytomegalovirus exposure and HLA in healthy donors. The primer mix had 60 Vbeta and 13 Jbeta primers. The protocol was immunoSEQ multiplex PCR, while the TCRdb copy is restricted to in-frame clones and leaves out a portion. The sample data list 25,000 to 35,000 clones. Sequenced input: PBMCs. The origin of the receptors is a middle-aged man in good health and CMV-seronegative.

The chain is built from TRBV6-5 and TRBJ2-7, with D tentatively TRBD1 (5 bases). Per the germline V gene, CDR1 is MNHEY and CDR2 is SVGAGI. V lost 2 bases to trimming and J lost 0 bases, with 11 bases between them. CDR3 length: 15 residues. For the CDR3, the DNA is TGTGCCAGCAGTTACGGAGACAGAAACTCCTACGAGCAGTACTTC. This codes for CASSYGDRNSYEQYF.

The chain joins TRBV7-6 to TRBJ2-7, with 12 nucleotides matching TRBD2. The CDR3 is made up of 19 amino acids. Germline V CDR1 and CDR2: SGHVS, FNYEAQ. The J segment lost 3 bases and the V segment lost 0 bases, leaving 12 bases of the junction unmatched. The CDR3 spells CASSLAPRLAGVGGYEQYF. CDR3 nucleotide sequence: TGTGCCAGCAGCTTAGCGCCCAGACTAGCGGGAGTAGGAGGCTACGAGCAGTACTTC.

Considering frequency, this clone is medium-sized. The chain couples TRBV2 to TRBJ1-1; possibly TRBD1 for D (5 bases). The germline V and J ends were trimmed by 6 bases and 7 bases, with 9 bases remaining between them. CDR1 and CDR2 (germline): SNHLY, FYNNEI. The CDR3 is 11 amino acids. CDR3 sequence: CASSQGIEAFF. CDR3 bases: TGTGCCAGCAGCCAGGGCATTGAAGCTTTCTTT.

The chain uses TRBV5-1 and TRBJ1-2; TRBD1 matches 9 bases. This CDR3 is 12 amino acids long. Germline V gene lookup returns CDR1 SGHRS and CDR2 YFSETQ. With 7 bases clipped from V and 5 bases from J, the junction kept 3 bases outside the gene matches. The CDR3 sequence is CASVGQGYGYTF. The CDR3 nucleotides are TGCGCCAGCGTTGGACAGGGGTATGGCTACACCTTC.

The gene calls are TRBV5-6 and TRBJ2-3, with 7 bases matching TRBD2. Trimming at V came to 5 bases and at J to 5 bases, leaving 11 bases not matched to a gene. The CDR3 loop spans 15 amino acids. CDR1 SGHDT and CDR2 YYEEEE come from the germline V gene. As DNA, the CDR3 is TGTGCCAGCAGTTCCGGGACCCCGGGGGGAGATACGCAGTATTTT. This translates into CASSSGTPGGDTQYF.

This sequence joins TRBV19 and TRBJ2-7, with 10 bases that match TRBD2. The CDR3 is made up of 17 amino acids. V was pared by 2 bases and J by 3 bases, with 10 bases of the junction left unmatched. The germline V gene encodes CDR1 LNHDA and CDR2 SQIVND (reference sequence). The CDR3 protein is CASSIQGLAGERYEQYF. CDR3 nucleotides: TGTGCCAGTAGTATACAAGGGCTAGCGGGAGAGCGCTACGAGCAGTACTTC.

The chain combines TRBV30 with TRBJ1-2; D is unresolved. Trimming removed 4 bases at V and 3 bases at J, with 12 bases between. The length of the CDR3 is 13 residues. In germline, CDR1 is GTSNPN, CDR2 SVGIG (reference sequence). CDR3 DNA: TGTGCCTGGAACCCCCCGGGGTACTATGGCTACACCTTC. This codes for CAWNPPGYYGYTF.

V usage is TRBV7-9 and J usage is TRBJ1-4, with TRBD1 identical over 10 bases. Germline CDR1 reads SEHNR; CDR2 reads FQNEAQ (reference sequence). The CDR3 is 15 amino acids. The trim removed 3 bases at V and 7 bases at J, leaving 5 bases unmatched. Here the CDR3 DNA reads TGTGCCAGCAGCTTGGATCGGGACAGGGGTGAAAAACTGTTTTTT. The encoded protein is CASSLDRDRGEKLFF.

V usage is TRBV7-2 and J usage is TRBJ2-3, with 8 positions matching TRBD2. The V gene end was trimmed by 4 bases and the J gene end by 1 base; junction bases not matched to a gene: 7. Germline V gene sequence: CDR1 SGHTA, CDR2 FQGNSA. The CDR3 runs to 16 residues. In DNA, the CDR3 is TGTGCCAGCAGCTCCCGTAGCGGGATTCGCACAGATACGCAGTATTTT. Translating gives CASSSRSGIRTDTQYF.

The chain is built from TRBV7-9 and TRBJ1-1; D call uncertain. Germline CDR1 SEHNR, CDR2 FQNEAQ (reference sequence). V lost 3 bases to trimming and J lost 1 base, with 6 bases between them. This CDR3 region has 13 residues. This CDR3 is CASSLEGNTEAFF. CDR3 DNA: TGTGCCAGCAGCTTGGAGGGGAACACTGAAGCTTTCTTT.

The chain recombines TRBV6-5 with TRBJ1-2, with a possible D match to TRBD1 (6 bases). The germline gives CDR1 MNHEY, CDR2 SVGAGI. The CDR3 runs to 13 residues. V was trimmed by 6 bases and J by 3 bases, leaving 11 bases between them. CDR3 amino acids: CASSTTGYYGYTF. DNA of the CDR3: TGTGCCAGCAGCACCACAGGGTACTATGGCTACACCTTC.

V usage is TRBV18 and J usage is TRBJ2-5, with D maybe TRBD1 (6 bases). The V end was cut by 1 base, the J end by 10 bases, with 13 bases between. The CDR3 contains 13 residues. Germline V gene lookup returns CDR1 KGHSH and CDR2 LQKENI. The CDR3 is CASSPQGQGVQYF. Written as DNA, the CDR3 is TGTGCCAGCTCACCACAGGGACAAGGGGTCCAGTACTTC. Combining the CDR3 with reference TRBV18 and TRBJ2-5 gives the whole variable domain NAGVMQNPRHLVRRRGQEARLRCSPMKGHSHVYWYRQLPEEGLKFMVYLQKENIIDESGMPKERFSAEFPKEGPSILRIQQVVRGDSAAYFCASSPQGQGVQYFGPGTRLLVL.

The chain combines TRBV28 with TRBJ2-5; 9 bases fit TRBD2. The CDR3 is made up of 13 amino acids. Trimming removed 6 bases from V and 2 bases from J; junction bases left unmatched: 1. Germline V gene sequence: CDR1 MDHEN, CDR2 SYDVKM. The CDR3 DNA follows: TGTGCCAGCAGCGGACTAGCGCAAGAGACCCAGTACTTC. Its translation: CASSGLAQETQYF.

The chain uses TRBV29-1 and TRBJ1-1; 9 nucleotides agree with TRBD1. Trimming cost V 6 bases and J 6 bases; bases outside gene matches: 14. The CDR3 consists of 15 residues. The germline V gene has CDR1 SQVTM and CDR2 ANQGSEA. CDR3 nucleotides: TGCAGCGTAGCGGGACAGGGCGCCTTAAGCGCTGAAGCTTTCTTT. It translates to CSVAGQGALSAEAFF.

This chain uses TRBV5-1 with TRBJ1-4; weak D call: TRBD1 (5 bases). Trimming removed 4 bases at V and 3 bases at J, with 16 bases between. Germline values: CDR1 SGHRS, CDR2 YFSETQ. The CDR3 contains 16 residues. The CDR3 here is CASSPAGVSANEKLFF. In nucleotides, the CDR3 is TGCGCCAGCAGCCCCGCGGGGGTCTCGGCTAATGAAAAACTGTTTTTT.

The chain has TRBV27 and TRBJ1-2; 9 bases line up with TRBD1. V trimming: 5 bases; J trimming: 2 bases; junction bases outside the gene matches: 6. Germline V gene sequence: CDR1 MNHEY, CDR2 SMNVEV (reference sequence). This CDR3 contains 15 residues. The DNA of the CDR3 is TGTGCCAGCAGTACGCACAGGGGGCCCAACTATGGCTACACCTTC. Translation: CASSTHRGPNYGYTF.

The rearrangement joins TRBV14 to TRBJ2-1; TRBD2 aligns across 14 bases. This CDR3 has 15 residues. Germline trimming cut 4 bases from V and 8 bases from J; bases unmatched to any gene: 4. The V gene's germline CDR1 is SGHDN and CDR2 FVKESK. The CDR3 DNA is TGTGCCAGCAGCCCGGGACTAGCGGGAGTACATGAGCAGTTCTTC. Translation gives CASSPGLAGVHEQFF.

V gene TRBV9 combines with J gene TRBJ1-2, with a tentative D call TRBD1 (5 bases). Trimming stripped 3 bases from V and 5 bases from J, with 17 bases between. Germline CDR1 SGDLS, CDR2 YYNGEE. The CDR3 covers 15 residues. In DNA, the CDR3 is TGTGCCAGCAGCGAAAGTTTCGGGGGACGGTATGGCTACACCTTC. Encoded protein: CASSESFGGRYGYTF. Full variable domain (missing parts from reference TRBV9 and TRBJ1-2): DSGVTQTPKHLITATGQRVTLRCSPRSGDLSVYWYQQSLDQGLQFLIQYYNGEERAKGNILERFSAQQFPDLHSELNLSSLELGDSALYFCASSESFGGRYGYTFGSGTRLTVV.

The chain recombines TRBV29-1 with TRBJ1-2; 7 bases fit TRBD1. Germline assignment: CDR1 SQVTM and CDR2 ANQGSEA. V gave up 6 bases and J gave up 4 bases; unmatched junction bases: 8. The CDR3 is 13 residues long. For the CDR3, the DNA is TGCAGCGTGACCACAGGGGAAGGCTATGGCTACACCTTC. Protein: CSVTTGEGYGYTF.

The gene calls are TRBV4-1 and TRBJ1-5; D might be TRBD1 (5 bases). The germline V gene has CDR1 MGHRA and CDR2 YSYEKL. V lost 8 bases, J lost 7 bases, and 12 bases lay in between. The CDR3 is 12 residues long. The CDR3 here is CASPAGEQPQHF. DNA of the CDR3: TGCGCCAGCCCGGCGGGGGAACAGCCCCAGCATTTT.